This entry concerns a single T cell receptor (beta chain). This specimen comes from a study of blood T cell repertoires in COVID-19. TCRdb keeps only in-frame clones here, not all; method: immunoSEQ multiplex PCR. The sample holds over 150,000 clones, less than 80% seen once. Germline V gene lookup returns CDR1 SGDLS and CDR2 YYNGEE. The CDR3 is 16 amino acids. V lost 0 bases, J lost 4 bases, and 3 bases stayed unmatched. The sequenced sample was PBMCs or T cells enriched from blood (not recorded which). The chain employs TRBV9 and TRBJ2-1; the match to TRBD2 covers 11 bases. The sequence came from a woman aged 70-85 years in a cohort exposed to, infected with or recovered from COVID-19 (not recorded which). The CDR3 here is CASSVGGLAVYNEQFF. DNA for the CDR3: TGTGCCAGCAGCGTAGGGGGACTAGCGGTATACAATGAGCAGTTCTTC.